This TCR beta chain stems from a study of vaccination effects on CD4 cells after COVID-19. Turning to the study itself: Convalescent patients, a few in all, were sampled both early and late after vaccination. Post-vaccine draws lagged the second dose by a median of 72 days.

This CDR3 is built from 20 residues. CDR1 LGHDT and CDR2 YNNKEL come from the germline V gene (reference sequence). V shed 1 base, J shed 10 bases, and the junction held 21 bases outside the gene matches. CD4+ T cells specific for antigen were expanded with viral peptide pools by the ViraFEST assay before sequencing. Scientists isolated CD4+ T cells after a roughly ten-day culture period ended. A PCR test confirmed that the person had SARS-CoV-2 infection between March and December 2020. Everyone in the study got two shots of either the BNT162b2 or mRNA-1273 vaccine. On days 3 and 7, fresh IL-2 medium replaced half the medium. Study-level findings and limits: There was marked clonal contraction among infection- and vaccine-induced clones late after vaccination.

Profiling relied on immunoSEQ multiplex PCR, and the TCRdb table lists in-frame clones only, not all of them. This sample has 12,000 to 15,000 clones, with roughly 75% found just once. This clone was recorded once. What it binds is not known. The clonotype comes from a human donor who had a prior SARS-CoV-2 infection. The sequenced sample was CD4+ T cells from PBMCs cultured with SARS-CoV-2 spike peptides, obtained after COVID-19 vaccination. V is TRBV3-1 (or the pseudogene TRBV3-2) and J is TRBJ2-1; 11 bases match TRBD2. CDR3 in amino acids: CASSQGDWTSGYWELREQFF. CDR3 DNA sequence: TGTGCCAGCAGCCAAGGGGACTGGACTAGCGGGTACTGGGAACTTCGGGAGCAGTTCTTC.